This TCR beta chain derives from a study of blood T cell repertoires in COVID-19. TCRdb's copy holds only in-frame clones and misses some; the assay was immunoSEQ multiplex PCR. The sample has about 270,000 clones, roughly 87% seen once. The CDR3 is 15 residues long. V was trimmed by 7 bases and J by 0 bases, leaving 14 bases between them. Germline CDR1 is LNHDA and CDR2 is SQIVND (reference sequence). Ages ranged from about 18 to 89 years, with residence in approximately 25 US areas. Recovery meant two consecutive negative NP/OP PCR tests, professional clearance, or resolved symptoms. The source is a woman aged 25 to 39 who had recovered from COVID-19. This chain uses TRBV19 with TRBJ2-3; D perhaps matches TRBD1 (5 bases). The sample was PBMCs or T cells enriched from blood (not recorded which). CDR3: CASNPTALSTDTQYF. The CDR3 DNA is TGTGCCAGTAATCCGACAGCACTAAGCACAGATACGCAGTATTTT.